Listed below are T cell receptor beta chains from one sample, sequenced in a study of CD4+ T cells in melanoma. Generated by immunoSEQ multiplex PCR, the TCRdb table keeps only in-frame clones and is missing some. The sample records roughly 140,000 clones, around 90% being singletons. Receptor source: a human donor with melanoma. The CDR3 runs from the conserved cysteine through the conserved F or W. A D gene is named only where the DNA matches it firmly. Rows may omit the clone size; those that give it use once, few, many or a size class.

CDR3 DNA: TGTGCCAGCAGCTCCCCCATGGTTGGCTACACCTTC
CDR3 protein: CASSSPMVGYTF
J gene: TRBJ1-2
clone size: NA
V gene: TRBV5-4
D gene: NA

CDR3 DNA: TGTGCCAGCAGCAAACGACCCGAGCAGTACTTC
CDR3 protein: CASSKRPEQYF
J gene: TRBJ2-7
clone size: NA
V gene: TRBV5-8
D gene: NA

CDR3 DNA: TGTGCCAGCAGCTTTCCACAGGGATCTGGAAACACCATATATTTT
CDR3 protein: CASSFPQGSGNTIYF
J gene: TRBJ1-3
clone size: NA
V gene: TRBV5-6
D gene: NA

CDR3 DNA: TGTGCCAGCAGCTTGGGCGGAGGTAATCAGCCCCAGCATTTT
CDR3 protein: CASSLGGGNQPQHF
J gene: TRBJ1-5
clone size: NA
V gene: TRBV5-4
D gene: NA

CDR3 DNA: TGTGCCAGTAGAATAAACCCTGGGAATTCACCCCTCCACTTT
CDR3 protein: CASRINPGNSPLHF
J gene: TRBJ1-6
clone size: NA
V gene: TRBV19
D gene: NA

CDR3 DNA: TGTGCCAGCAGCTTGGGGGCCGGGGGGCCGCAAGAGACCCAGTACTTC
CDR3 protein: CASSLGAGGPQETQYF
J gene: TRBJ2-5
clone size: NA
V gene: TRBV5-5
D gene: NA

CDR3 DNA: TGTGCCAGCTCACCATTGCAGCAGAAGAACACTGAAGCTTTCTTT
CDR3 protein: CASSPLQQKNTEAFF
J gene: TRBJ1-1
clone size: NA
V gene: TRBV18
D gene: NA

CDR3 DNA: TGCGCCAGCAGCCAAGAGGCCGGGGGGGCAAAAGAGACCCAGTACTTC
CDR3 protein: CASSQEAGGAKETQYF
J gene: TRBJ2-5
clone size: NA
V gene: TRBV4-1
D gene: TRBD2

CDR3 DNA: TGTGCCAGCAGCTTAGCGGGACAGTCCTCTGGAAACACCATATATTTT
CDR3 protein: CASSLAGQSSGNTIYF
J gene: TRBJ1-3
clone size: NA
V gene: TRBV7-8
D gene: TRBD1

CDR3 DNA: TGTGCCAGCAGCCGTGCCGGGACAGGGTCCACCGGGGAGCTGTTTTTT
CDR3 protein: CASSRAGTGSTGELFF
J gene: TRBJ2-2
clone size: NA
V gene: TRBV7-2
D gene: TRBD1

CDR3 DNA: TGCGCCAGCAGCCAGCCACTAGCGGGGGACCGTAATACGCAGTATTTT
CDR3 protein: CASSQPLAGDRNTQYF
J gene: TRBJ2-3
clone size: NA
V gene: TRBV4-1
D gene: TRBD2

CDR3 DNA: TGTGCCAGCAGTGAAATAGGGCAAGAGACCCAGTACTTC
CDR3 protein: CASSEIGQETQYF
J gene: TRBJ2-5
clone size: NA
V gene: TRBV2
D gene: NA

CDR3 DNA: TGCGCCAGCAGCTTGAGACCCGTGGACAGGGTTTTAACTGAAGCTTTCTTT
CDR3 protein: CASSLRPVDRVLTEAFF
J gene: TRBJ1-1
clone size: few
V gene: TRBV5-1
D gene: TRBD1

CDR3 DNA: TGCGCCAGCGCCACCCCGGGAGCGGTAGGCGAGCAGTACTTC
CDR3 protein: CASATPGAVGEQYF
J gene: TRBJ2-7
clone size: NA
V gene: TRBV5-1
D gene: NA

CDR3 DNA: TGTGCCAGCAGCTTTGTTGACGGAGGGGGGACCCAGTACTTC
CDR3 protein: CASSFVDGGGTQYF
J gene: TRBJ2-5
clone size: NA
V gene: TRBV7-2
D gene: NA

CDR3 DNA: TGTGCCAGCAGCCGCCCAGGTCGGGGAAACACCATATATTTT
CDR3 protein: CASSRPGRGNTIYF
J gene: TRBJ1-3
clone size: NA
V gene: TRBV14
D gene: NA

CDR3 DNA: TGCGCCAGCAGCCAGTCCCGGTGGGGGGGGGCGGAGACCCAGTACTTC
CDR3 protein: CASSQSRWGGAETQYF
J gene: TRBJ2-5
clone size: NA
V gene: TRBV4-1
D gene: NA

CDR3 DNA: TGTGCCAGTAGTATAGCCTCGACAGGGGAACCTTTCTTT
CDR3 protein: CASSIASTGEPFF
J gene: TRBJ1-1
clone size: NA
V gene: TRBV19
D gene: TRBD1

CDR3 DNA: TGTGCCAGCAGCTTGGATACCAACCACGATAATTCACCCCTCCACTTT
CDR3 protein: CASSLDTNHDNSPLHF
J gene: TRBJ1-6
clone size: NA
V gene: TRBV5-5
D gene: NA

CDR3 DNA: TGTGCCAGCAGCTTCGGCAGGAACAATTCACCCCTCCACTTT
CDR3 protein: CASSFGRNNSPLHF
J gene: TRBJ1-6
clone size: NA
V gene: TRBV7-9
D gene: NA